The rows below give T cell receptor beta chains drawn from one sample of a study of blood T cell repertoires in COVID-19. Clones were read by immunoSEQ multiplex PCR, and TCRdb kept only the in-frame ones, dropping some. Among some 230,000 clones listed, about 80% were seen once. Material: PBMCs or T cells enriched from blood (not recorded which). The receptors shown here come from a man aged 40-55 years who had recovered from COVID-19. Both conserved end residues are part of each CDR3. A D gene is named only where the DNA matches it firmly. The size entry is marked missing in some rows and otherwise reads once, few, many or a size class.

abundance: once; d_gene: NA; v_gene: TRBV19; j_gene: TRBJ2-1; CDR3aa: CASTQSFPSYNEQFF; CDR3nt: TGTGCCAGCACCCAATCTTTTCCCAGCTACAATGAGCAGTTCTTC
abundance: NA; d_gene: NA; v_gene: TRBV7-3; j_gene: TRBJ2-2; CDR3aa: CASSLIENPGELFF; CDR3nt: TGTGCCAGCAGCTTAATAGAAAATCCCGGGGAGCTGTTTTTT
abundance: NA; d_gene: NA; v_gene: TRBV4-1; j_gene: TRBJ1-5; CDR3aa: CASSPGERNQPQHF; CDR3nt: TGCGCCAGCAGCCCGGGGGAGCGCAATCAGCCCCAGCATTTT
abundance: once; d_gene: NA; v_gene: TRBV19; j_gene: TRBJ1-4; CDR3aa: CASSIRGAEEKLFF; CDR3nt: TGTGCCAGTAGTATACGGGGGGCGGAAGAAAAACTGTTTTTT
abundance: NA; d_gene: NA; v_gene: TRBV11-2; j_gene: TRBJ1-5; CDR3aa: CASSLSREQPQHF; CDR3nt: TGTGCCAGCAGCTTATCAAGGGAGCAGCCCCAGCATTTT
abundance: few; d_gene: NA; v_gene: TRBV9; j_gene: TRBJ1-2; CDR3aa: CASSVPDGYTF; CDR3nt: TGTGCCAGCAGCGTTCCTGATGGCTACACCTTC
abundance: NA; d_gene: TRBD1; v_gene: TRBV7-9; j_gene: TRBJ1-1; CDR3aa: CASSLARGQVYREAFF; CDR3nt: TGTGCCAGCAGCTTAGCCCGCGGACAGGTATACCGTGAAGCTTTCTTT
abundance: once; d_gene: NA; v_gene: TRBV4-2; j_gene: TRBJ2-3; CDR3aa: CASSQVALAASTDTQYF; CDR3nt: TGTGCCAGCAGCCAAGTAGCACTAGCAGCCAGCACAGATACGCAGTATTTT
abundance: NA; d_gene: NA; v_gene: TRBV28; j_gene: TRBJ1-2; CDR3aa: CASTTTETGYTF; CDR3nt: TGTGCCAGCACCACGACAGAGACCGGCTACACCTTC
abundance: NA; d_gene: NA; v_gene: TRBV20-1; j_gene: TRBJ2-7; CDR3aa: CSASGSAGSPGEQYF; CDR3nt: TGCAGTGCTAGTGGGTCGGCGGGATCACCGGGTGAGCAGTACTTC
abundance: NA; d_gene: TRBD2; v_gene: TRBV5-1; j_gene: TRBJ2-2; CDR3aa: CASSSERGGIGELFF; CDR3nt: TGCGCCAGCAGCTCGGAGCGGGGAGGGATCGGGGAGCTGTTTTTT
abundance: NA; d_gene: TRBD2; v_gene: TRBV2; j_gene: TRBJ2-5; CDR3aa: CASSVRGGETQYF; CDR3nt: TGTGCCAGCAGTGTTAGGGGAGGGGAGACCCAGTACTTC
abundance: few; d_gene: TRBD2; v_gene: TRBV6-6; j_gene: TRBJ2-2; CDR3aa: CASSRYGGTEVPTGELFF; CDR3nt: TGTGCCAGCAGTCGATACGGGGGGACCGAGGTTCCCACCGGGGAGCTGTTTTTT
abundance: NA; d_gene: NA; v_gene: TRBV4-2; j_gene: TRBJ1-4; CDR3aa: CASTVAGGSNEKLFF; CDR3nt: TGTGCCAGCACCGTAGCGGGAGGGTCTAATGAAAAACTGTTTTTT
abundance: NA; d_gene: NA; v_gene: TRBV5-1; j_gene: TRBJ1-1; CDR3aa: CASSLVRGLRTEAFF; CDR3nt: TGCGCCAGCAGCTTGGTGAGGGGACTGAGGACTGAAGCTTTCTTT
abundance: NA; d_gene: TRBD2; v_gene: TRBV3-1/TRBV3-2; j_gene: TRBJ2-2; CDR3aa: CASSQGIAGGPNTGELFF; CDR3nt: TGTGCCAGCAGCCAAGGGATAGCGGGGGGGCCAAACACCGGGGAGCTGTTTTTT
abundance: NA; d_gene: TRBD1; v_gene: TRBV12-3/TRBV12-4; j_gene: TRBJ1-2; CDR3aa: CASSDRVWGYTF; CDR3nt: TGTGCCAGCAGTGACAGGGTTTGGGGCTACACCTTC
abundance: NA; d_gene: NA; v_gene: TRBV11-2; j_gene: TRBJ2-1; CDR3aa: CASSFGVGGYNEQFF; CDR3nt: TGTGCCAGCAGCTTCGGGGTGGGCGGCTACAATGAGCAGTTCTTC
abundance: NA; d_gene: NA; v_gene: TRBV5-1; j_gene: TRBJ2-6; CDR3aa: CASSLATGANVLTF; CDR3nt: TGCGCCAGCAGCTTGGCCACTGGGGCCAACGTCCTGACTTTC
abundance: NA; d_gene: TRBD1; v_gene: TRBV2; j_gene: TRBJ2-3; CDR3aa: CASSDGRARGTDTQYF; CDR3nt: TGTGCCAGCAGCGACGGTCGAGCCAGGGGGACAGATACGCAGTATTTT
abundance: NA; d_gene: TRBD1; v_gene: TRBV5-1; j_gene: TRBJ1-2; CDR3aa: CASSSGQGGHYGYTF; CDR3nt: TGCGCCAGCAGCTCGGGACAGGGTGGGCATTATGGCTACACCTTC
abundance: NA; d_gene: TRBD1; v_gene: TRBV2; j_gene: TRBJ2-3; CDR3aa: CATPPKGARDTQYF; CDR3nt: TGTGCCACACCTCCGAAGGGGGCAAGGGATACGCAGTATTTT
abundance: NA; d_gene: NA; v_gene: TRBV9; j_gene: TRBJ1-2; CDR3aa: CASSDQAPTSDYGYTF; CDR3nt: TGTGCCAGCAGCGACCAAGCACCTACCTCTGACTATGGCTACACCTTC
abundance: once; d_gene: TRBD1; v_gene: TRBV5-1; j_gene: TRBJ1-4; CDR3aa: CASSLQGTVSEKLFF; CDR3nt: TGCGCCAGCAGCCTCCAGGGGACAGTCAGCGAAAAACTGTTTTTT
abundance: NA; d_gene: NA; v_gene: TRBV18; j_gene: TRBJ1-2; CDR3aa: CASSPARQDFYGYTF; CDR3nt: TGTGCCAGCTCACCAGCGCGACAGGACTTCTATGGCTACACCTTC
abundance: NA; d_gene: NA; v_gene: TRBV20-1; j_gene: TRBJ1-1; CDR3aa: CSASAVVNTEAFF; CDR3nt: TGCAGTGCTAGTGCAGTGGTGAACACTGAAGCTTTCTTT
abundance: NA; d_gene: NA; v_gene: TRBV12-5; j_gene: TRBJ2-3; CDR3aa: CASGPGERGTDTQYF; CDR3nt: TGTGCTAGTGGACCCGGGGAGCGGGGCACAGATACGCAGTATTTT
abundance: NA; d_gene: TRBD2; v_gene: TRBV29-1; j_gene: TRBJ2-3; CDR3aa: CSVEGGYGTSGTTDTQYF; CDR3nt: TGCAGCGTTGAAGGGGGTTACGGGACTAGCGGGACGACAGATACGCAGTATTTT
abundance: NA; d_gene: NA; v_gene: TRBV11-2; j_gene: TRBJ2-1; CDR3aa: CASRSSSSRWEQFF; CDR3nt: TGTGCCAGCAGGAGCAGTTCTAGTAGATGGGAGCAGTTCTTC
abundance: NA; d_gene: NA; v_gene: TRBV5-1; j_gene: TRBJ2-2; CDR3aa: CASSLGAAGNAGELFF; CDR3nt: TGCGCCAGCAGCTTGGGGGCGGCGGGGAATGCCGGGGAGCTGTTTTTT
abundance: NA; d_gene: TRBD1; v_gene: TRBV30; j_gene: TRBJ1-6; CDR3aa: CAWSDGGQGDSPLHF; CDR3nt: TGTGCCTGGAGTGATGGGGGACAGGGAGACTCACCCCTCCACTTT
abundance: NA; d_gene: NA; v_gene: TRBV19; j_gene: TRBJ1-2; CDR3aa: CASSIEAGNYGYTF; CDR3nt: TGTGCCAGTAGTATAGAGGCAGGGAACTATGGCTACACCTTC
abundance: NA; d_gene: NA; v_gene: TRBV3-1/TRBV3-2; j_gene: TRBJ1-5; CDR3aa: CASSPYPCRSNQPQHF; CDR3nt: TGTGCCAGCAGCCCCTACCCGTGTCGTAGCAATCAGCCCCAGCATTTT
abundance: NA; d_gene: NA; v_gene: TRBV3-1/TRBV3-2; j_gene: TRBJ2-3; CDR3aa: CASSRGLSASTDTQYF; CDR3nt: TGTGCCAGCAGCCGTGGACTATCCGCAAGCACAGATACGCAGTATTTT
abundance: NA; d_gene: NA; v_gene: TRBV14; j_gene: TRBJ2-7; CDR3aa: CASSQRGGLRLNEQYF; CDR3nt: TGTGCCAGCAGTCAAAGGGGGGGGCTCCGTTTGAACGAGCAGTACTTC
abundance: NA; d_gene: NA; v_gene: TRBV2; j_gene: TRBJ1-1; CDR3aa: CASQEEVNTEAFF; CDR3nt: TGTGCCAGCCAGGAGGAAGTCAACACTGAAGCTTTCTTT
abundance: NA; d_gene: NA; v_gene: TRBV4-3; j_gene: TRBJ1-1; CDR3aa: CASSQVYGNTEAFF; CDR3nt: TGCGCCAGCAGCCAAGTATACGGGAACACTGAAGCTTTCTTT
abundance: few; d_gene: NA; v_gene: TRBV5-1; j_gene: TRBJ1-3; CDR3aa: CASSVDSWGNTIYF; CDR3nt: TGCGCCAGCAGCGTAGACAGCTGGGGAAACACCATATATTTT
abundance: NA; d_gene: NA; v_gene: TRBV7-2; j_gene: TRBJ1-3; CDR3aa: CASSLSGSSGNTIYF; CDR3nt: TGTGCCAGCAGCTTGTCGGGGAGCTCTGGAAACACCATATATTTT
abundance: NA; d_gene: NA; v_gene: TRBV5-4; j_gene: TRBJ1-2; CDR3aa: CASSLAGEGRGYTF; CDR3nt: TGTGCCAGCAGCTTGGCAGGGGAGGGCCGCGGCTACACCTTC
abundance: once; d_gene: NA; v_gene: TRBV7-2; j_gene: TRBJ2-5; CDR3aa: CASSLDTGIETQYF; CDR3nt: TGTGCCAGCAGCTTAGATACCGGGATTGAGACCCAGTACTTC
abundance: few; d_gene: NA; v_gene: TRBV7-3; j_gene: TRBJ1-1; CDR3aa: CASSLNRVTEAFF; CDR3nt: TGTGCCAGCAGCTTAAACAGGGTGACTGAAGCTTTCTTT
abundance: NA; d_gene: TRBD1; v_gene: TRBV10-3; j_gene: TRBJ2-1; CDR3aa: CAMSRDRGQSEQFF; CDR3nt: TGTGCCATGTCCCGGGACAGGGGGCAGAGTGAGCAGTTCTTC
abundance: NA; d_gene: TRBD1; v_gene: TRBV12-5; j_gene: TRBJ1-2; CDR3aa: CASATTGQGNSYGYTF; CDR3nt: TGTGCTAGTGCCACCACCGGACAGGGGAATAGCTATGGCTACACCTTC
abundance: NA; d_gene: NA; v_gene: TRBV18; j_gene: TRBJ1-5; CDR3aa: CASSLQGGNQPQHF; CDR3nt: TGTGCCAGCTCACTTCAGGGAGGGAATCAGCCCCAGCATTTT
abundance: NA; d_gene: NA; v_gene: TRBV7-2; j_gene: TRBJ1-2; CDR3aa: CASSLDRQGSPGYYGYTF; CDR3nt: TGTGCCAGCAGCTTAGACCGGCAGGGCTCCCCCGGGTACTATGGCTACACCTTC
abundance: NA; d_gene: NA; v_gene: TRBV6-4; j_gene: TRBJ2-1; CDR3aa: CASSELPAGSNEQFF; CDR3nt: TGTGCCAGCAGTGAGTTACCGGCGGGAAGCAATGAGCAGTTCTTC
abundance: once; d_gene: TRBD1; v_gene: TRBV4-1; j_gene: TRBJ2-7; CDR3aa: CASSPRDSDLWEQYF; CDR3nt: TGCGCCAGCAGCCCCCGGGACAGCGACCTTTGGGAGCAGTACTTC
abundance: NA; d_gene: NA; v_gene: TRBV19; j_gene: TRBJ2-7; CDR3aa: CASSHRVSYEQYF; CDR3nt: TGTGCCAGTAGTCACAGGGTCTCCTACGAGCAGTACTTC
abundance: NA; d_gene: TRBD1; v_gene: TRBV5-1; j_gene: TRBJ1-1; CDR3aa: CASSMTGVNTEAFF; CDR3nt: TGCGCCAGCAGCATGACAGGGGTGAACACTGAAGCTTTCTTT
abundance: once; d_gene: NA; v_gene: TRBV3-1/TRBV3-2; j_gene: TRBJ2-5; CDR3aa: CASRGRGREGQETQYF; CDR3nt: TGTGCCAGCAGAGGTAGGGGGCGGGAAGGTCAAGAGACCCAGTACTTC
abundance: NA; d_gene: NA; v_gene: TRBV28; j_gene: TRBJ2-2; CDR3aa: CASSFPAGANTGELFF; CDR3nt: TGTGCCAGCAGTTTCCCGGCAGGGGCCAACACCGGGGAGCTGTTTTTT